Below are 26 T cell receptor beta chains sequenced from a single sample in a study of spatial heterogeneity in lung cancer. Study results and caveats: Tumors with more nonsynonymous mutations had more expanded intratumoral alpha and beta TCRs.

What these receptors recognize is not known. TCRdb redid the calling of the 5' RACE reads with MiXCR, one entry per CDR3 protein. Of 4,000 to 5,000 distinct CDR3 sequences listed, 9.5% to 15% are singletons. Time point: sample taken at primary tumor resection. The material was lung tumor tissue, obtained at surgery. These receptors were obtained from a male donor with early-stage non-small cell lung cancer.

This clonotype was counted many times. The chain is built from TRBV15 and TRBJ1-5; D is perhaps TRBD1 (5 bases). The CDR3 contains 15 residues. V gave up 1 base and J gave up 3 bases, with 10 bases separating them. Germline V gene data show CDR1 as LNHNV and CDR2 as YYDKDF (reference sequence). The CDR3 sequence is CATSRGGALNQPQHF. The DNA for the CDR3 is TGTGCCACCAGCAGAGGTGGGGCCCTCAATCAGCCCCAGCATTTT.

This clonotype has a handful of counts. CDR3 DNA sequence: TGTGCCAGCAGCCCAGGATTCTCTGGAAACACCATATATTTT. This codes for CASSPGFSGNTIYF. The rearrangement links TRBV28 to TRBJ1-3, with D unclear. The V gene lost 6 bases and the J gene lost 0 bases, with 9 bases spanning the gap. The germline gives CDR1 MDHEN, CDR2 SYDVKM. CDR3 length: 14 residues. Looking up the rest from reference TRBV28 and TRBJ1-3 gives the full variable domain: DVKVTQSSRYLVKRTGEKVFLECVQDMDHENMFWYRQDPGLGLRLIYFSYDVKMKEKGDIPEGYSVSREKKERFSLILESASTNQTSMYLCASSPGFSGNTIYFGEGSWLTVV.

By sample share, this clonotype is medium-sized. The rearrangement joins TRBV11-2 to TRBJ1-2; the D gene is possibly TRBD1 (5 bases). The CDR3 has 15 residues. The V end lost 1 base, the J end lost 4 bases, and 13 bases lay between the germline ends. CDR1 and CDR2 from the germline V gene are SGHAT and FQNNGV. The CDR3: CASSLGGAQFYGYTF. Written as DNA, the CDR3 is TGTGCCAGCAGCTTAGGTGGGGCACAGTTCTATGGCTACACCTTC.

The chain couples TRBV20-1 to TRBJ2-7; 8 bases map to TRBD2. CDR3 length equals 15 residues. The V segment lost 0 bases and the J segment 6 bases; nucleotides outside the gene matches: 10. In germline, CDR1 is DFQATT, CDR2 SNEGSKA (reference sequence). As DNA, the CDR3 is TGCAGTGCTAGAGATTACGGAGCGGGAGTTCCCGAGCAGTACTTC. Amino acids: CSARDYGAGVPEQYF.

Ten or more counts support this clonotype. The rearrangement links TRBV28 to TRBJ1-5; 7 nucleotides align to TRBD1. This CDR3 is 15 amino acids long. Per germline, CDR1 MDHEN and CDR2 SYDVKM. V shed 5 bases, J shed 0 bases, and the junction held 4 bases outside the gene matches. CDR3 sequence: CASSTGQNSNQPQHF. The CDR3, as DNA: TGTGCCAGCAGTACGGGACAGAATAGCAATCAGCCCCAGCATTTT.

This clonotype appeared many times. The chain joins TRBV6-2 or TRBV6-3 to TRBJ1-6; D may be TRBD1 (5 bases). Trimming shortened V by 2 bases and J by 13 bases, and 9 bases separated the two germline ends. The CDR3 contains 12 residues. Germline V CDR1 and CDR2: MNHEY, SVGEGT. CDR3 residues: CASSYGTSPLHF. The CDR3 DNA follows: TGTGCCAGCAGTTACGGGACTTCGCCCCTCCACTTT.

This clonotype is large (0.1 to 1%) in the sample. The rearrangement joins TRBV11-2 to TRBJ2-3, with D uncertain. The length of the CDR3 is 12 residues. Germline V lookup: CDR1 SGHAT, CDR2 FQNNGV. With 5 bases removed from V and 2 bases from J, the gap between germline ends came to 5 bases. CDR3 protein: CASSHFTDTQYF. CDR3 bases: TGTGCCAGCAGCCACTTCACAGATACGCAGTATTTT.

By frequency in the sample, this clonotype is medium-sized. V and J are TRBV24-1 and TRBJ1-5; D remains ambiguous. From germline, CDR1 is KGHDR and CDR2 SFDVKD. The CDR3 runs to 13 residues. Deletions cut 4 bases from V and 3 bases from J, with 6 bases between. CDR3 region: CATSEHTNQPQHF. CDR3 bases: TGTGCCACCAGTGAACACACCAATCAGCCCCAGCATTTT.

The sample holds many counts of this clonotype. This chain joins TRBV6-6 and TRBJ2-7; no definite D call. The CDR3 is 13 residues long. Germline-derived CDR1 and CDR2 are MNHNY and SVGAGI (reference sequence). Trimming cost V 6 bases and J 0 bases, with 9 bases left between them. The CDR3 is CASRSTVSYEQYF. Written as DNA, the CDR3 is TGTGCCAGCAGATCAACAGTCTCCTACGAGCAGTACTTC.

This clonotype was seen a handful of times. The rearrangement joins TRBV27 to TRBJ2-1, with 9 positions matching TRBD1. The germline gives CDR1 MNHEY, CDR2 SMNVEV (reference sequence). The CDR3 is made up of 13 amino acids. V was pared by 10 bases and J by 2 bases, with 3 bases of the junction left unmatched. The chain's CDR3 is CATRQGAYNEQFF. In DNA, the CDR3 is TGTGCCACCAGACAGGGGGCCTACAATGAGCAGTTCTTC.

This clonotype is medium-sized. This chain uses TRBV7-9 with TRBJ1-6; D is uncertain. Germline-derived CDR1 and CDR2 are SEHNR and FQNEAQ (reference sequence). This CDR3 has 12 residues. V lost 3 bases, J lost 7 bases, and 4 bases lay in between. In DNA, the CDR3 is TGTGCCAGCAGCTTGGTGAATTCACCCCTCCACTTT. Residues: CASSLVNSPLHF.

V is TRBV28 and J is TRBJ1-5, with D perhaps TRBD1 (5 bases). The V and J ends lost 4 bases and 1 base respectively, with 14 bases between them. CDR3 length: 16 residues. Germline V gene lookup returns CDR1 MDHEN and CDR2 SYDVKM. CDR3 region: CASSSGDFSSNQPQHF. CDR3 coding DNA: TGTGCCAGCAGTTCCGGGGACTTTTCGAGCAATCAGCCCCAGCATTTT.

This clonotype was detected many times. The chain uses TRBV5-1 and TRBJ2-7; D uncertain. The CDR3 has 13 amino acids. Germline assignment: CDR1 SGHRS and CDR2 YFSETQ. The ends were cut back, 4 bases at V and 0 bases at J, with 8 bases in the middle. The CDR3 here is CASSPGYSYEQYF. The DNA for the CDR3 is TGCGCCAGCAGCCCCGGATACTCCTACGAGCAGTACTTC.

Judged by abundance, this clonotype is medium-sized. The V call is TRBV20-1, the J call TRBJ1-1; TRBD1 matches at 12 bases. This CDR3 has 17 residues. Germline CDR1 and CDR2: DFQATT and SNEGSKA (reference sequence). J gave up 1 base and V 0 bases, and 6 bases lay outside the gene matches. The CDR3 protein is CSARDDGTGGANTEAFF. The CDR3 bases are TGCAGTGCTAGAGATGACGGGACAGGGGGCGCGAACACTGAAGCTTTCTTT.

This clonotype has a count of ten or more. This chain links TRBV29-1 with TRBJ1-2, with D unclear. CDR3 size: 14 residues. V shed 7 bases and J shed 2 bases, with 17 bases lying between them. From germline, CDR1 is SQVTM and CDR2 ANQGSEA. DNA of the CDR3: TGCAGCGCCCCGGTCGGCAGCTACAACTATGGCTACACCTTC. It encodes CSAPVGSYNYGYTF.

This clonotype came up a few times. The chain has TRBV11-2 and TRBJ1-1; D unresolved. With 1 base removed from V and 6 bases from J, the gap between germline ends came to 9 bases. Germline loops: CDR1 SGHAT, CDR2 FQNNGV. The CDR3 length is 13 residues. The CDR3 is CASSLGLGAEAFF. DNA of the CDR3: TGTGCCAGCAGCTTAGGCCTCGGGGCTGAAGCTTTCTTT.

This clonotype has at least ten counts. The genes are TRBV7-6 and TRBJ1-4; the D gene is possibly TRBD1 (5 bases). The CDR3 runs to 17 residues. Germline V gene sequence: CDR1 SGHVS, CDR2 FNYEAQ. Trimming pared 1 base from V and 4 bases from J, leaving 16 bases between. CDR3 sequence reads: CASSLEVRQGVNEKLFF. The CDR3 DNA sequence: TGTGCCAGCAGCTTAGAAGTTCGGCAGGGCGTTAATGAAAAACTGTTTTTT. Full variable domain (missing parts from reference TRBV7-6 and TRBJ1-4): GAGVSQSPRYKVTKRGQDVALRCDPISGHVSLYWYRQALGQGPEFLTYFNYEAQQDKSGLPNDRFSAERPEGSISTLTIQRTEQRDSAMYRCASSLEVRQGVNEKLFFGSGTQLSVL.

The CDR3 sequence: CSARAEGFGGYTF. The DNA for the CDR3 is TGCAGTGCTAGAGCCGAAGGGTTTGGTGGCTACACCTTC. The J gene is TRBJ1-2, the V gene TRBV20-1, with no clear D. The CDR3 covers 13 residues. Trimming shortened V by 1 base and J by 7 bases, and 13 bases separated the two germline ends. Germline V gene sequence: CDR1 DFQATT, CDR2 SNEGSKA (reference sequence).

By share, this clonotype ranks as medium-sized. V usage is TRBV7-2 and J usage is TRBJ2-5; 7 bases are shared with TRBD2. CDR3 length: 15 residues. J gave up 3 bases and V 3 bases, and 7 bases lay outside the gene matches. From germline, CDR1 is SGHTA and CDR2 FQGNSA. This CDR3 reads CASSFGLDPEETQYF. The CDR3 nucleotides read TGTGCCAGCAGCTTCGGACTAGACCCCGAAGAGACCCAGTACTTC.

This clonotype is medium-sized (0.01 to 0.1%). The gene calls are TRBV10-3 and TRBJ2-1; no clear D gene. The germline V gene has CDR1 ENHRY and CDR2 SYGVKD. This CDR3 is 17 amino acids long. V was clipped by 0 bases and J by 4 bases, with 16 bases between them. The CDR3 sequence: CAISESRQVTNYNEQFF. Written as DNA, the CDR3 is TGTGCCATCAGTGAGTCGCGGCAGGTCACAAATTACAATGAGCAGTTCTTC.

The chain combines TRBV14 with TRBJ2-3; either TRBD1 or TRBD2 may supply D (5 bases each). Germline loops: CDR1 SGHDN, CDR2 FVKESK. Trimming pared 7 bases from V and 7 bases from J, leaving 15 bases between. The length of the CDR3 is 13 residues. The CDR3 loop is CASTRSGLNTQYF. The CDR3 region has the DNA TGTGCCAGCACCCGATCGGGGCTTAATACGCAGTATTTT.

This clonotype was detected many times. The V gene is TRBV18, the J gene TRBJ1-2, with D uncertain. Germline-derived CDR1 and CDR2 are KGHSH and LQKENI. Trimming removed 1 base at V and 8 bases at J, with 11 bases between. The CDR3 loop spans 13 amino acids. The CDR3 reads CASSPQTALGYTF. Written as DNA, the CDR3 is TGTGCCAGCTCACCACAGACCGCGCTCGGCTACACCTTC. The full variable domain, in which reference TRBV18 and TRBJ1-2 provide the parts outside the CDR3, is NAGVMQNPRHLVRRRGQEARLRCSPMKGHSHVYWYRQLPEEGLKFMVYLQKENIIDESGMPKERFSAEFPKEGPSILRIQQVVRGDSAAYFCASSPQTALGYTFGSGTRLTVV.

This clonotype was counted many times. This chain joins TRBV18 and TRBJ2-1, with D perhaps assigned TRBD1 or TRBD2 (6 bases each). The ends were cut back, 3 bases at V and 10 bases at J, with 10 bases in the middle. This CDR3 is 12 amino acids long. In germline, CDR1 is KGHSH, CDR2 LQKENI. DNA of the CDR3: TGTGCCAGCTCACCCGGGGGCTCGGAGCAGTTCTTC. Translated, it gives CASSPGGSEQFF.

This clonotype was observed many times. The CDR3 DNA reads TGTGCCAGCAGCCCCCGACTAGCGGGAGTTAACGAGCAGTACTTC. The encoded protein is CASSPRLAGVNEQYF. V is TRBV7-3 and J is TRBJ2-7, with TRBD2 matching 12 bases. The CDR3 totals 15 residues. The germline CDR1 and CDR2 sequences are SGHTA and FQGTGA. Trimming took 5 bases from V and 5 from J; bases not matched to a gene: 7.

This clonotype was observed at least ten times. The chain employs TRBV5-1 and TRBJ1-1; a weak D match, TRBD1 (5 bases). The CDR3 runs 14 residues. Germline-derived CDR1 and CDR2 are SGHRS and YFSETQ. The V end lost 0 bases, the J end lost 4 bases, and 10 bases lay between the germline ends. CDR3 amino acids: CASSLASGGTEAFF. In nucleotides, the CDR3 is TGCGCCAGCAGCTTGGCCAGCGGGGGCACTGAAGCTTTCTTT.

This clonotype was recorded at least ten times. V gene TRBV28 combines with J gene TRBJ1-5, with D unresolved. The CDR3 loop spans 14 amino acids. V was shortened by 3 bases and J by 0 bases, with 6 bases between the two germline ends. Germline-derived CDR1 and CDR2 are MDHEN and SYDVKM. CDR3 sequence reads: CASSLTLSNQPQHF. Here the CDR3 DNA reads TGTGCCAGCAGTTTGACACTTAGCAATCAGCCCCAGCATTTT.